This TCR beta chain was found in a study of blood T cell repertoires in COVID-19. This CDR3 has 14 residues. Trimming pared 0 bases from V and 2 bases from J, leaving 9 bases between. Germline loops: CDR1 SGHRS, CDR2 YFSETQ. This clone has a handful of counts. The same CDR3 can be traced to other DNA sequences in this sample. TCRdb keeps only in-frame clones here, not all; method: immunoSEQ multiplex PCR. The table shows roughly 270,000 clones, with approximately 86% occurring only once. The sample taken for sequencing was peripheral blood. This sequence was found in a man aged 18 to 30 with active or convalescent COVID-19. The J gene is TRBJ2-7, the V gene TRBV5-1, with D perhaps matching TRBD1 (5 bases). The CDR3: CASSLATGTYEQYF. The DNA of the CDR3 is TGCGCCAGCAGCTTGGCAACAGGTACCTACGAGCAGTACTTC.